This T cell receptor (beta chain) was sequenced during a study of cytomegalovirus exposure and HLA in healthy donors. Overall study results and limits: Associated with HLA alleles at 0.05 false discovery rate in a later analysis were 15,000 to 20,000 TCR beta sequences. Analyses of presence/absence relied on an assumption of roughly uniform sequencing depth across donors. Later on, a genetic analysis was performed. It linked a missense variant in DCLRE1C with V- and J-gene trimming of TCR beta.

The germline V gene encodes CDR1 SGHTA and CDR2 FQGNSA. The V end lost 5 bases, the J end lost 11 bases, and 19 bases lay between the germline ends. The CDR3 runs to 14 residues. PCR was performed using 60 Vbeta and 13 Jbeta primers. The data were produced by immunoSEQ multiplex PCR, yet TCRdb's version contains in-frame clones alone and is incomplete. Among around 78,000 clones listed, 65% to 80% were seen once. It was healthy bone marrow donors who served as donors. With respect to this clone: Antigen specificity is unknown.

The specimen sequenced was PBMCs. This sequence originates from a woman aged 40 to 49 in good health and CMV-seropositive. The chain carries TRBV7-2 and TRBJ1-5; perhaps TRBD1 as D (6 bases). In DNA, the CDR3 is TGTGCCAGCAGCCTCGGGACAAATATTATGGCCCAGCATTTT. Amino acids: CASSLGTNIMAQHF.